Shown below are 23 T cell receptor beta chains from a single sample sequenced in a study of T cell clonotyping in hematopoietic cell transplantation. Here immunoSEQ multiplex PCR was the method, and the copy in TCRdb shows in-frame clones only, minus some. The sample gives about 5,900 clones, under 95% of which show up once; 43% is in the top ten. The sample was peripheral blood mononuclear cells, taken 100 days after allogeneic stem cell transplant. The receptors were sampled from a female patient in her fifties who had an allogeneic stem cell transplant from a related donor, so the T cells may come from the graft donor. Some clones in this sample may be carry-over from other donors' samples.

The chain has TRBV14 and TRBJ1-2; D is uncertain. CDR1 and CDR2 (germline): SGHDN, FVKESK. Trimming removed 5 bases at V and 2 bases at J, with 9 bases between. This CDR3 spans 13 amino acids. The CDR3 loop reads CASSNPNNYGYTF. In DNA form, the CDR3 reads TGTGCCAGCAGCAATCCAAACAACTATGGCTACACCTTC.

A word on this clone: This sample also contains other DNA sequences that code for the same CDR3. V gene TRBV19 combines with J gene TRBJ2-1; either TRBD1 or TRBD2 may supply D (5 bases each). V dropped 5 bases and J dropped 0 bases, with 11 bases sitting between them. CDR1 is LNHDA, CDR2 SQIVND, per germline (reference sequence). The CDR3 consists of 15 residues. CDR3 sequence: CASSLGVPSYNEQFF. CDR3 DNA sequence: TGTGCCAGTAGTTTGGGGGTCCCCTCCTACAATGAGCAGTTCTTC.

This chain connects TRBV9 to TRBJ2-2, with D maybe TRBD2 (5 bases). Germline assignment: CDR1 SGDLS and CDR2 YYNGEE. This CDR3 has 15 residues. The V end was cut by 0 bases, the J end by 7 bases, with 13 bases between. As DNA, the CDR3 is TGTGCCAGCAGCGTAGAGGCTCGGGATCGCGGGGAGCTGTTTTTT. It is translated as CASSVEARDRGELFF.

The chain recombines TRBV7-2 with TRBJ1-4; possible D gene TRBD1, 6 bases. This CDR3 region has 14 residues. Germline-derived CDR1 and CDR2 are SGHTA and FQGNSA. Trimming left V 3 bases short and J 4 bases short, with 9 bases between. The CDR3 is CASSFTGNNEKLFF. In DNA form, the CDR3 reads TGTGCCAGCAGCTTTACAGGGAATAATGAAAAACTGTTTTTT. Supplemented by reference TRBV7-2 and TRBJ1-4, the full variable domain reads GAGVSQSPSNKVTEKGKDVELRCDPISGHTALYWYRQSLGQGLEFLIYFQGNSAPDKSGLPSDRFSAERTGGSVSTLTIQRTQQEDSAVYLCASSFTGNNEKLFFGSGTQLSVL.

The chain combines TRBV5-1 with TRBJ2-7, with D perhaps TRBD1 or TRBD2 (6 bases each). Trimming cost V 3 bases and J 7 bases, with 20 bases left between them. The CDR3 consists of 15 residues. CDR1 is SGHRS and CDR2 is YFSETQ in the germline V gene. The CDR3 DNA is TGCGCCAGCAGCTATAGACAGGAGGGTTTGGAAGAGCAGTACTTC. Amino acid sequence: CASSYRQEGLEEQYF.

V and J are TRBV2 and TRBJ1-6; 8 nucleotides match TRBD1. The CDR3 is made up of 15 amino acids. The germline gives CDR1 SNHLY, CDR2 FYNNEI. V lost 6 bases and J lost 7; bases outside the gene matches: 8. This CDR3 reads CASRMDRAKNSPLHF. CDR3 nucleotide sequence: TGTGCCAGCAGGATGGACAGGGCTAAGAATTCACCCCTCCACTTT.

This chain links TRBV5-1 with TRBJ2-5, with TRBD2 matching 11 bases. J lost 2 bases, V lost 0 bases, and 3 bases had no gene match. The CDR3 runs to 16 residues. Germline V gives CDR1 SGHRS, CDR2 YFSETQ. This chain's CDR3 is CASSLVTSGGQETQYF. The DNA of the CDR3 is TGCGCCAGCAGCTTGGTAACTAGCGGGGGACAAGAGACCCAGTACTTC. Variable domain in full (rest from reference TRBV5-1 and TRBJ2-5): KAGVTQTPRYLIKTRGQQVTLSCSPISGHRSVSWYQQTPGQGLQFLFEYFSETQRNKGNFPGRFSGRQFSNSRSEMNVSTLELGDSALYLCASSLVTSGGQETQYFGPGTRLLVL.

The rearrangement links TRBV5-6 to TRBJ2-2; 7 bases are a match to TRBD2. The CDR3 spans 17 residues. The germline CDR1 and CDR2 sequences are SGHDT and YYEEEE. Unmatched junction bases numbered 9, after V lost 1 base and J lost 3 bases. The CDR3 nucleotides are TGTGCCAGCAGCTTGTTCACAGGCGGGGGAGACACCGGGGAGCTGTTTTTT. It encodes CASSLFTGGGDTGELFF.

The rearrangement uses TRBV11-2 and TRBJ1-1; 10 nucleotides agree with TRBD1. The CDR3 is made up of 15 amino acids. Germline values: CDR1 SGHAT, CDR2 FQNNGV. V trimming: 1 base; J trimming: 4 bases; junction bases outside the gene matches: 3. The DNA for the CDR3 is TGTGCCAGCAGCTTAGGGACAGGGGGAAGCACTGAAGCTTTCTTT. Protein sequence: CASSLGTGGSTEAFF.

The rearrangement links TRBV9 to TRBJ1-2, with a weak D call TRBD1 (5 bases). Trimming removed 4 bases at V and 2 bases at J, with 9 bases between. This CDR3 region has 13 residues. Looked up from germline, CDR1 is SGDLS and CDR2 is YYNGEE. The CDR3 nucleotides read TGTGCCAGCAGCCCCGACAGAAACTATGGCTACACCTTC. Translation gives CASSPDRNYGYTF.

This chain joins TRBV9 and TRBJ1-6; no clear D gene. From germline, CDR1 is SGDLS and CDR2 YYNGEE. The germline V and J ends were trimmed by 0 bases and 10 bases, with 8 bases remaining between them. This CDR3 is built from 13 residues. The CDR3 bases are TGTGCCAGCAGCGTAGGAGGTGCCTCACCCCTCCACTTT. It codes for CASSVGGASPLHF. The variable domain in full, completed from reference TRBV9 and TRBJ1-6, reads DSGVTQTPKHLITATGQRVTLRCSPRSGDLSVYWYQQSLDQGLQFLIQYYNGEERAKGNILERFSAQQFPDLHSELNLSSLELGDSALYFCASSVGGASPLHFGNGTRLTVT.

V and J are TRBV11-2 and TRBJ2-3; TRBD1 matches at 7 bases. This CDR3 comprises 15 residues. Germline V gene lookup returns CDR1 SGHAT and CDR2 FQNNGV. Trimming at V came to 4 bases and at J to 0 bases, leaving 4 bases not matched to a gene. The chain's CDR3 is CASSSRQGSTDTQYF. CDR3 coding DNA: TGTGCCAGCAGCTCAAGACAGGGTAGCACAGATACGCAGTATTTT.

This chain uses TRBV12-2 with TRBJ2-7; the table names TRBD1, a call not compared with the DNA. TRBV12-2 is a pseudogene. CDR3 length: 15 amino acids. The chain's CDR3 is CASPKPQDRYYEQYF. The CDR3 DNA reads TGTGCAAGTCCCAAACCCCAAGACAGGTACTACGAGCAGTACTTC.

The CDR3 loop reads CASSTGTITLNEQFF. The CDR3 DNA reads as TGTGCCAGCAGCACCGGGACTATTACCCTCAATGAGCAGTTCTTC. The chain couples TRBV7-2 to TRBJ2-1; TRBD2 agrees at 7 bases. The CDR3 spans 15 residues. V lost 5 bases, J lost 6 bases, and 10 bases stayed unmatched. The germline V gene has CDR1 SGHTA and CDR2 FQGNSA.

The chain combines TRBV6-5 with TRBJ2-6, with TRBD1 matching 9 bases. This CDR3 has 14 amino acids. J was trimmed by 4 bases and V by 11 bases; bases with no gene match: 6. Germline CDR1 reads MNHEY; CDR2 reads SVGAGI. CDR3 nucleotide sequence: TGTGCCTCACAGGGGGCGAGGGGGGCCAACGTCCTGACTTTC. It codes for CASQGARGANVLTF.

This chain connects TRBV11-2 to TRBJ2-1; D might be TRBD2 (5 bases). There are 15 residues in the CDR3. Germline V gives CDR1 SGHAT, CDR2 FQNNGV. Trimming pared 6 bases from V and 2 bases from J, leaving 14 bases between. CDR3 DNA sequence: TGTGCCAGCAGTTCTTACGCGGGTACCTACAATGAGCAGTTCTTC. This translates into CASSSYAGTYNEQFF. The full variable domain, in which reference TRBV11-2 and TRBJ2-1 provide the parts outside the CDR3, is EAGVAQSPRYKIIEKRQSVAFWCNPISGHATLYWYQQILGQGPKLLIQFQNNGVVDDSQLPKDRFSAERLKGVDSTLKIQPAKLEDSAVYLCASSSYAGTYNEQFFGPGTRLTVL.

The V and J genes are TRBV6-1 and TRBJ2-7; weak D call: TRBD2 (5 bases). V was pared by 7 bases and J by 3 bases, with 19 bases between. The length of the CDR3 is 15 residues. Germline V CDR1 and CDR2: MNHNS, SASEGT. The CDR3: CASNPETSRGYEQYF. CDR3 in DNA: TGTGCCAGCAACCCCGAGACGTCCCGGGGCTACGAGCAGTACTTC.

The V gene is TRBV2, the J gene TRBJ1-5, with D tentatively TRBD1 (6 bases). CDR3 length: 13 residues. CDR1 is SNHLY and CDR2 is FYNNEI in the germline V gene. The V and J ends lost 7 bases and 7 bases respectively, with 14 bases between them. The CDR3 region is CASNKGGGQPQHF. CDR3 in DNA: TGTGCCAGCAATAAGGGGGGCGGACAGCCCCAGCATTTT.

This chain connects TRBV10-3 to TRBJ1-1; unclear D gene. The CDR3 extends over 13 amino acids. Trimming took off 4 bases at V and 3 bases at J, with 9 bases between the two ends. Germline V gene sequence: CDR1 ENHRY, CDR2 SYGVKD. The CDR3: CAISVAVDTEAFF. The CDR3 nucleotides read TGTGCCATCAGTGTAGCGGTCGACACTGAAGCTTTCTTT.

The rearrangement uses TRBV7-2 and TRBJ1-5, with no clear D. Germline CDR1 SGHTA, CDR2 FQGNSA. The CDR3 has 15 residues. Trimming took off 1 base at V and 4 bases at J, with 11 bases between the two ends. The chain's CDR3 is CASSLGPSGNQPQHF. CDR3 nucleotides: TGTGCCAGCAGCTTAGGCCCCTCTGGGAATCAGCCCCAGCATTTT.

The chain is built from TRBV5-1 and TRBJ1-4, with a possible D match to TRBD1 (5 bases). Germline CDR1 reads SGHRS; CDR2 reads YFSETQ. This CDR3 region has 14 residues. Deletions cut 0 bases from V and 6 bases from J, with 9 bases between. CDR3 loop: CASSLDRSYEKLFF. CDR3 DNA: TGCGCCAGCAGCTTGGACAGGTCGTATGAAAAACTGTTTTTT.

The V call is TRBV6-5, the J call TRBJ2-2, with D perhaps being TRBD1 or TRBD2 (5 bases each). Per germline, CDR1 MNHEY and CDR2 SVGAGI. The germline V and J ends were trimmed by 8 bases and 5 bases, with 18 bases remaining between them. The CDR3 totals 15 residues. The CDR3, as DNA: TGTGCCAGCGTTCCTACAGGCAGGAGGACCGGGGAGCTGTTTTTT. Protein sequence: CASVPTGRRTGELFF.

This clone was seen only once. The chain employs TRBV10-3 and TRBJ2-3; D ambiguous. The CDR3 contains 12 residues. Germline lookup yields CDR1 ENHRY and CDR2 SYGVKD. V was shortened by 10 bases and J by 0 bases, with 8 bases between the two germline ends. The CDR3 sequence is CASSGSTDTQYF. The DNA of the CDR3 is TGTGCCAGTAGTGGGAGCACAGATACGCAGTATTTT.